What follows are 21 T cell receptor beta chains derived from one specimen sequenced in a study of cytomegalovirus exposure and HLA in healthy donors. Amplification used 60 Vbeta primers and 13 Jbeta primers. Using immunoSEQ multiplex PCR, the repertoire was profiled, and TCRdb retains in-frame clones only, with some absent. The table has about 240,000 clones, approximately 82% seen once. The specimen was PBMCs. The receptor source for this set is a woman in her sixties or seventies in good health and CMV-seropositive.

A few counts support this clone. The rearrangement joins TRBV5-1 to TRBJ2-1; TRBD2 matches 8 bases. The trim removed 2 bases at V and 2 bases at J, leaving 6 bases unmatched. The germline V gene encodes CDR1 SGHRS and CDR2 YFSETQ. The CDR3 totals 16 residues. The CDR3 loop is CASSFEAGVAYNEQFF. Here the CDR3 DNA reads TGCGCCAGCAGCTTCGAAGCGGGAGTGGCCTACAATGAGCAGTTCTTC.

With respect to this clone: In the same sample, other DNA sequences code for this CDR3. The CDR3, as DNA: TGCGCCAGCAGCTTGGTAGCGGGTAACTACAATGAGCAGTTCTTC. This gives the protein CASSLVAGNYNEQFF. V and J are TRBV5-1 and TRBJ2-1; 7 positions agree with TRBD2. Germline CDR1 SGHRS, CDR2 YFSETQ. V lost 0 bases to trimming and J lost 3 bases; unmatched junction nucleotides: 3. The CDR3 contains 15 residues.

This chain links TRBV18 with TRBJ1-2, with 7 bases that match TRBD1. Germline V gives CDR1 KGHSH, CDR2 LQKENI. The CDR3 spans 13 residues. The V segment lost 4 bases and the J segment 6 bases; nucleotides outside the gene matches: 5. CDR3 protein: CASSRGQTDGYTF. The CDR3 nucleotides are TGTGCCAGCTCACGGGGACAGACTGATGGCTACACCTTC.

CDR3 amino acids: CASSSGADYGYTF. CDR3 bases: TGTGCCAGCAGCTCAGGGGCGGACTATGGCTACACCTTC. The V and J genes are TRBV13 and TRBJ1-2, with D perhaps TRBD1 (6 bases). Germline V CDR1 and CDR2: PRHDT, FYEKMQ (reference sequence). Trimming stripped 4 bases from V and 3 bases from J, with 9 bases between. The CDR3 has 13 amino acids.

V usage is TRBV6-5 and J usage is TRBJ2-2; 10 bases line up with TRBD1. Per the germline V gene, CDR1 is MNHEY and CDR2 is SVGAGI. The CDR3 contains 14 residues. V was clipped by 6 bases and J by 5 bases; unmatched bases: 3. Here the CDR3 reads CASSRTGGTGELFF. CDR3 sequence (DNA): TGTGCCAGCAGCCGGACAGGGGGGACCGGGGAGCTGTTTTTT.

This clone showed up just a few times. The CDR3 region is CASSAYGPPGEYGYTF. The CDR3 nucleotides are TGCGCCAGCAGCGCCTATGGACCCCCCGGGGAGTATGGCTACACCTTC. This chain joins TRBV5-1 and TRBJ1-2; no clear D gene. Germline V gene lookup returns CDR1 SGHRS and CDR2 YFSETQ. The CDR3 has 16 residues. Trimming took off 4 bases at V and 5 bases at J, with 21 bases between the two ends.

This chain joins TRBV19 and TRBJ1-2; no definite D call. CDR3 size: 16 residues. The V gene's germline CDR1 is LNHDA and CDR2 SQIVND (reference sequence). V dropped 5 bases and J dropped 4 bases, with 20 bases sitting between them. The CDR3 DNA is TGTGCCAGTAGTCGCCCCGGGGAGGGAAGCTCCTATGGCTACACCTTC. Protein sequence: CASSRPGEGSSYGYTF.

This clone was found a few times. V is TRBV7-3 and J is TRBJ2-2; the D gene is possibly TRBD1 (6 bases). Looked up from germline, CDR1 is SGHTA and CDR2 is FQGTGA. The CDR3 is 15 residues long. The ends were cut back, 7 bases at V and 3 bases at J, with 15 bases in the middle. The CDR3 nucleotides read TGTGCCAGCACCAAAGGGGGAGCACACACCGGGGAGCTGTTTTTT. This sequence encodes CASTKGGAHTGELFF.

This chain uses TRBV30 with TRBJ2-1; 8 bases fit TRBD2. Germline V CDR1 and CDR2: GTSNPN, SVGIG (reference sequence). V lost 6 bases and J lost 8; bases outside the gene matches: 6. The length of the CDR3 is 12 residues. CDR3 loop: CACGTSAYEQFF. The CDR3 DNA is TGTGCCTGTGGGACTAGTGCGTATGAGCAGTTCTTC.

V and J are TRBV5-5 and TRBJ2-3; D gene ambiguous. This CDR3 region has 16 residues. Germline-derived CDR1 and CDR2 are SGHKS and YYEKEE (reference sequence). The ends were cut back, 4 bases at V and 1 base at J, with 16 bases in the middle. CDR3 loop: CASSLSGVPGTDTQYF. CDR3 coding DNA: TGTGCCAGCAGCCTCTCAGGCGTCCCCGGCACAGATACGCAGTATTTT.

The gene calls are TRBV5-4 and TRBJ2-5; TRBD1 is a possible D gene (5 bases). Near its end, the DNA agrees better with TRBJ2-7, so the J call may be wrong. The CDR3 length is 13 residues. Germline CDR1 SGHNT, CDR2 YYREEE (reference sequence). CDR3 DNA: TGTGCCAGCAGCTTAGACAGACGCTACGAGCAGTACTTC. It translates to CASSLDRRYEQYF.

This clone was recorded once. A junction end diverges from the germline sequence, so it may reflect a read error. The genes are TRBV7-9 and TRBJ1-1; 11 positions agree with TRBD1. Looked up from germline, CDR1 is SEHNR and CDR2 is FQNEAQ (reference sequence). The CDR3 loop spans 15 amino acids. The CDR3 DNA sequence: TGTTCCAGCAGCCCGGGACAGGGGGGTTTGGGTGAAGCTTTCTTT. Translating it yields CSSSPGQGGLGEAFF. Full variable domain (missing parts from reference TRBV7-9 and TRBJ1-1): DTGVSQNPRHKITKRGQNVTFRCDPISEHNRLYWYRQTLGQGPEFLTYFQNEAQLEKSRLLSDRFSAERPKGSFSTLEIQRTEQGDSAMYLCSSSPGQGGLGEAFFGQGTRLTVV.

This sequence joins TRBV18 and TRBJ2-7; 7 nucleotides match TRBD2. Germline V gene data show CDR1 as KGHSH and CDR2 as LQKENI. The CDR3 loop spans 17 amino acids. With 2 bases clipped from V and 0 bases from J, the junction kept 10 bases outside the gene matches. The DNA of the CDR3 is TGTGCCAGCTCACCATCGGCTAGCGGCACCAGCTCCTACGAGCAGTACTTC. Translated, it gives CASSPSASGTSSYEQYF.

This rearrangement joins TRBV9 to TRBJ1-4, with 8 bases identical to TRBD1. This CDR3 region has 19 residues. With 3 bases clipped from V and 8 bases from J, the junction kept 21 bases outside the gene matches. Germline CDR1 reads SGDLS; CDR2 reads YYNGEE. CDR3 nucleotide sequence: TGTGCCAGCAGCGGGCAGGGGACAGGCCGAACCCGGGGTGAGGAAAAACTGTTTTTT. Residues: CASSGQGTGRTRGEEKLFF.

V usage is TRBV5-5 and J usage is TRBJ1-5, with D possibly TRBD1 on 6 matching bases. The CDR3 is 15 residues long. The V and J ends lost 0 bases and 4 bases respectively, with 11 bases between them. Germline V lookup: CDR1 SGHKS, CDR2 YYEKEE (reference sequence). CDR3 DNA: TGTGCCAGCAGCTTGGCGGCAGGGGCAAATCAGCCCCAGCATTTT. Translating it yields CASSLAAGANQPQHF.

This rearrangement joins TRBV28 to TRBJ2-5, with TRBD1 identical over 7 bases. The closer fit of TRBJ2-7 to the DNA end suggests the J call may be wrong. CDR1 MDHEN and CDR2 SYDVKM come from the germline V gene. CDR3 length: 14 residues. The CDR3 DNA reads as TGTGCCAGCAGGCTGAGGGACAGACCCTACGAGCAGTACTTC. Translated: CASRLRDRPYEQYF.

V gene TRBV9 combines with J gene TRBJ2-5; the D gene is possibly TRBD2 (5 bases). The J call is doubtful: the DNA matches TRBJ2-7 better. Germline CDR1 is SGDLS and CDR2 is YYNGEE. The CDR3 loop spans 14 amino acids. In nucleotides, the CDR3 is TGTGCCAGCAGCCGGCGGGCTAGCTCCTACGAGCAGTACTTC. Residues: CASSRRASSYEQYF.

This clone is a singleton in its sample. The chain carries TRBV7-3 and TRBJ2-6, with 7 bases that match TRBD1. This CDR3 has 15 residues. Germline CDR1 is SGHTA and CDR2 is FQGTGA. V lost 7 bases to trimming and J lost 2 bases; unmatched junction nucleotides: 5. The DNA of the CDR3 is TGTGCCAGCACCTCGACAGGGCCTGGGGCCAACGTCCTGACTTTC. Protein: CASTSTGPGANVLTF.

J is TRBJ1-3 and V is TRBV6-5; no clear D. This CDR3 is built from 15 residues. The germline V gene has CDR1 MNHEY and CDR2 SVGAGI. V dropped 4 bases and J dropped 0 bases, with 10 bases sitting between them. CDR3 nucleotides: TGTGCCAGCAGTTCCCGTGACTTCTCTGGAAACACCATATATTTT. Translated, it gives CASSSRDFSGNTIYF.

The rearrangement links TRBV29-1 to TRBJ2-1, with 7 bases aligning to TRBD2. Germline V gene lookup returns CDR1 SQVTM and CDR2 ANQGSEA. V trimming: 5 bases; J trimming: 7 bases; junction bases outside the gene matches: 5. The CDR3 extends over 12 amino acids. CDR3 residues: CSVSGTTNEQFF. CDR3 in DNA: TGCAGCGTTAGCGGGACGACGAATGAGCAGTTCTTC.

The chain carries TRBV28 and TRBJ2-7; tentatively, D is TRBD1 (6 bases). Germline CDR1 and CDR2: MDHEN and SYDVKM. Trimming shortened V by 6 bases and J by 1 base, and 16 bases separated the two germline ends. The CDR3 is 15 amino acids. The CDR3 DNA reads TGTGCCAGCAGATGGCCAGGGGCGCAATCCTACGAGCAGTACTTC. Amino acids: CASRWPGAQSYEQYF.